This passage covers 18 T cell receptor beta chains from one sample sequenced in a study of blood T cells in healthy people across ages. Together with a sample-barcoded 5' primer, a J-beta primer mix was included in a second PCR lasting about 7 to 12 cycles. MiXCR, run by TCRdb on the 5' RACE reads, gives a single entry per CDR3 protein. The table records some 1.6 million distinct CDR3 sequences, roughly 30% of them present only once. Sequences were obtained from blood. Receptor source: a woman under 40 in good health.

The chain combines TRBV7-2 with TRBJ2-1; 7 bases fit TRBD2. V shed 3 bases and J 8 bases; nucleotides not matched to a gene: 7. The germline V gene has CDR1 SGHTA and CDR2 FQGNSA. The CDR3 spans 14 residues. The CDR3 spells CASSLSGVNDEQFF. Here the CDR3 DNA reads TGTGCCAGCAGCTTGAGCGGGGTAAACGATGAGCAGTTCTTC.

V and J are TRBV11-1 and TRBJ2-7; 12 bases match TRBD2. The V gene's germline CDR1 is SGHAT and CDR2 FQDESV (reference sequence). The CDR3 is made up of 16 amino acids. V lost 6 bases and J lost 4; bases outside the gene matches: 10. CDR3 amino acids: CASSGATSGRLYEQYF. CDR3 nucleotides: TGTGCCAGCAGTGGAGCCACTAGCGGGAGGTTATACGAGCAGTACTTC.

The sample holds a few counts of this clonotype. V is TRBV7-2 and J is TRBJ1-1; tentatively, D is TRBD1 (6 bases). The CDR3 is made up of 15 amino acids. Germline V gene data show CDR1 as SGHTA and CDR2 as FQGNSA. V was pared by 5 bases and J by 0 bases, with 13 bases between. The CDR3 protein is CASSPEGVLNTEAFF. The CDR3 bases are TGTGCCAGCAGCCCGGAGGGGGTATTGAACACTGAAGCTTTCTTT.

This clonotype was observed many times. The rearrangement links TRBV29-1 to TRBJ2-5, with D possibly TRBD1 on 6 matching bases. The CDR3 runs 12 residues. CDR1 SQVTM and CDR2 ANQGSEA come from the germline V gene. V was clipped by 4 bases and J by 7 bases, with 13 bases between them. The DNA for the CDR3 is TGCAGCGTTGCCAGGGGTGTGGGGACCCAGTACTTC. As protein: CSVARGVGTQYF.

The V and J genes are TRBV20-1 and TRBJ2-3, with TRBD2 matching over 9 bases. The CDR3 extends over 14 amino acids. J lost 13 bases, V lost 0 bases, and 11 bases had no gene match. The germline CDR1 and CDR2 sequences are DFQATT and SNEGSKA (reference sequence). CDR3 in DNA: TGCAGTGCTAGAGAGCGGACTAGCGAGAGGAGGAAGTATTTT. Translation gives CSARERTSERRKYF.

In DNA form, the CDR3 reads TGCGCCAGCAGCTCCACAGGGTCAGGGGAGACCCAGTACTTC. The encoded protein is CASSSTGSGETQYF. This chain links TRBV5-1 with TRBJ2-5; D may be TRBD1 (6 bases). The CDR3 runs to 14 residues. CDR1 SGHRS and CDR2 YFSETQ come from the germline V gene. Trimming took off 3 bases at V and 5 bases at J, with 14 bases between the two ends.

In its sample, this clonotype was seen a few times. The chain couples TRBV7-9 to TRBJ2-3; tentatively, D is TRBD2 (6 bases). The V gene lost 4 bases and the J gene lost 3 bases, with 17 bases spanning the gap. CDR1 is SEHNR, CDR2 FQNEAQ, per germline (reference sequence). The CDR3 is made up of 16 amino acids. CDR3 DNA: TGTGCCAGCAGCTCTAGTCCGATAGGAGGGACAGATACGCAGTATTTT. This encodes CASSSSPIGGTDTQYF.

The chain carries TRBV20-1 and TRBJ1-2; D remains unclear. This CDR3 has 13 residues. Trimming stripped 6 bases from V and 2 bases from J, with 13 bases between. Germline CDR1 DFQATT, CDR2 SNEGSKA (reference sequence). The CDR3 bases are TGCAGTGCCACAGAATTACCAAACTATGGCTACACCTTC. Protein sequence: CSATELPNYGYTF.

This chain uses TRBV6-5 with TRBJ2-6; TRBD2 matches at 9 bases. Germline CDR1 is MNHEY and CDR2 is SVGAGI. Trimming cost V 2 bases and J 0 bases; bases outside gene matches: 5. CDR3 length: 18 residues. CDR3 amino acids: CASSYALAGNSGANVLTF. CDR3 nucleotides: TGTGCCAGCAGTTACGCACTAGCGGGTAACTCTGGGGCCAACGTCCTGACTTTC.

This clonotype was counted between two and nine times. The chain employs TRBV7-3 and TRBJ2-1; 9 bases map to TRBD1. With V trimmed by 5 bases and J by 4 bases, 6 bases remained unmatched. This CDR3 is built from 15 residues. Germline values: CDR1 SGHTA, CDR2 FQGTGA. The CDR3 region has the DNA TGTGCCAGCAGCCGAGGGACAGGGACATACAATGAGCAGTTCTTC. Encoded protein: CASSRGTGTYNEQFF.

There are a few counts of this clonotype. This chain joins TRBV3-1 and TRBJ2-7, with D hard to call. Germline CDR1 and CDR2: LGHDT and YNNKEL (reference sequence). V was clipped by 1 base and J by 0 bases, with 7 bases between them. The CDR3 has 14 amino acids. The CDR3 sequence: CASSQGAPSYEQYF. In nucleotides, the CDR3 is TGTGCCAGCAGCCAAGGGGCCCCCTCCTACGAGCAGTACTTC.

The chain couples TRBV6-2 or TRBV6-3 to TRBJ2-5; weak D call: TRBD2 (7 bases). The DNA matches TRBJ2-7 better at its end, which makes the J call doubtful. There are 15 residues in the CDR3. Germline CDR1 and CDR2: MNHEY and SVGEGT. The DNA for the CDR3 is TGTGCCAGCAGTTACTCTGGGGGGGGCCCATCCGAGCAGTACTTC. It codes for CASSYSGGGPSEQYF.

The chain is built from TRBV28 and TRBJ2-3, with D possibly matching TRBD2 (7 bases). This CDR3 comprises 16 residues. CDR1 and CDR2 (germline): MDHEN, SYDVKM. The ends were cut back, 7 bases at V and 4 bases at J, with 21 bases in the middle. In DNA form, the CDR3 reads TGTGCCAGCATCTCGGGGGGCAAGGTGGGGGCAGATACGCAGTATTTT. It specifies CASISGGKVGADTQYF.

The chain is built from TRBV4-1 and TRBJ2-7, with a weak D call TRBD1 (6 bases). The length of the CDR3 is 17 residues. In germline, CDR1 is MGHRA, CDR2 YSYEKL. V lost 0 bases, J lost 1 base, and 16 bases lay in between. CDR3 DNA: TGCGCCAGCAGCCAAGATCCTACAGGGCAAGTGTCCTACGAGCAGTACTTC. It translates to CASSQDPTGQVSYEQYF.

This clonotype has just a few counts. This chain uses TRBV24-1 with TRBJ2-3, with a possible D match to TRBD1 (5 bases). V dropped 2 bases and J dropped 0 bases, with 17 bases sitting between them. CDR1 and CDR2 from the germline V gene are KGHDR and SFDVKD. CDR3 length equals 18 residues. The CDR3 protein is CATSDSYTGASSTDTQYF. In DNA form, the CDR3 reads TGTGCCACCAGTGATTCGTACACAGGAGCTTCTAGCACAGATACGCAGTATTTT.

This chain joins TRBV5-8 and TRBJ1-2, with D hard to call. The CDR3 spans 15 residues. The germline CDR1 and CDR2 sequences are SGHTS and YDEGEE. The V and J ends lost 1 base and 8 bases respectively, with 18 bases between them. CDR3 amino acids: CASSLSEAVVKGYTF. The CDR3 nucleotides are TGTGCCAGCAGCTTGTCCGAAGCAGTGGTGAAAGGCTACACCTTC.

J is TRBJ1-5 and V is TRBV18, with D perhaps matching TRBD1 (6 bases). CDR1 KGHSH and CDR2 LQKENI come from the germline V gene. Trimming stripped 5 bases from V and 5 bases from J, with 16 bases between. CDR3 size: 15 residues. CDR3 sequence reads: CASSTQGRGDQPQHF. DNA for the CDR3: TGTGCCAGCTCAACACAGGGCCGGGGAGATCAGCCCCAGCATTTT. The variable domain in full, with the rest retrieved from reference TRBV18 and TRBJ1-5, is NAGVMQNPRHLVRRRGQEARLRCSPMKGHSHVYWYRQLPEEGLKFMVYLQKENIIDESGMPKERFSAEFPKEGPSILRIQQVVRGDSAAYFCASSTQGRGDQPQHFGDGTRLSIL.

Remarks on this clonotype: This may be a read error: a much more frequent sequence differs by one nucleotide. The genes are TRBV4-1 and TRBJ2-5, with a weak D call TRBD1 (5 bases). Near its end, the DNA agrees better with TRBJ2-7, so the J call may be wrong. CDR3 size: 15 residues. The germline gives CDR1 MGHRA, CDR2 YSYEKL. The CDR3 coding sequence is TGCGCCAGCAGCCAAGGGGCGGACACATTATACGAGCAGTACTTC. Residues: CASSQGADTLYEQYF.